This paragraph covers one TCR beta chain sequence. Its target is unknown. CD45RO-negative, CCR7-selected cells formed the naive CD8 fraction, which excluded terminally differentiated effector memory CD45RA+ cells. Deep was the level at which the assay was run. Replicate sorted-subset PCRs were loaded with around 220 ng DNA, about 28,000 T cell genomes. Clones were sequenced by immunoSEQ multiplex PCR, and TCRdb holds only the in-frame ones, with some missing. The sample consists of around 1.9 million clones, approximately 94% of them appearing once. The sample is drawn from a study of shared clonotypes between healthy human individuals. Notes on the study in general: Sequencing depth was expected to influence donor clonotype sharing. Generally, naive subsets came out with larger estimated richness than memory subsets.

Germline V gene sequence: CDR1 MNHEY, CDR2 SVGAGI. With V trimmed by 2 bases and J by 10 bases, 5 bases remained unmatched. The CDR3 loop spans 14 amino acids. This receptor was identified in a man between 18 and 35 years old in good health. Some clones in this sample may be carry-over from other donors' samples. Input material: naive CD8+ T cells from PBMCs. The genes are TRBV6-5 and TRBJ2-1; 10 bases map to TRBD2. CDR3 sequence reads: CASSYTSGKREQFF. The CDR3 DNA sequence: TGTGCCAGCAGTTACACTAGCGGGAAGAGGGAGCAGTTCTTC.